Below, one T cell receptor (beta chain) is given with its context. The antigen remains unidentified. Clones were sequenced by immunoSEQ multiplex PCR, and TCRdb holds only the in-frame ones, with some missing. Among 85,000 to 130,000 clones listed, 90% were seen once. This entry belongs to a study of OX40 agonist ivuxolimab in advanced cancers. Overall study: Dose-escalation subjects each had hepatocellular carcinoma, melanoma, renal cell or head and neck cancer.

Autoimmune disease history or systemic immunosuppression was exclusionary. Overall study findings and caveats: Among T cells, CD8+ cells averaged more expanded clones than CD4+ cells. Certain nonresponders likewise exhibited a low normalized T-cell clonal expansion.

This clonotype was obtained from an adult with an advanced solid tumor such as melanoma, head and neck, liver or kidney cancer. The sequencing here drew on CD4+ or CD8+ T cells sorted from blood, taken in a trial of the OX40 agonist ivuxolimab.

The CDR3 bases are TGTGCCAGCAACCCCGGGACGGACCGAAACACCATATATTTT. Its translation: CASNPGTDRNTIYF. This chain connects TRBV14 to TRBJ1-3; D perhaps matches TRBD1 (5 bases). Germline loops: CDR1 SGHDN, CDR2 FVKESK. Trimming left V 7 bases short and J 5 bases short, with 15 bases between. The CDR3 is 14 amino acids.